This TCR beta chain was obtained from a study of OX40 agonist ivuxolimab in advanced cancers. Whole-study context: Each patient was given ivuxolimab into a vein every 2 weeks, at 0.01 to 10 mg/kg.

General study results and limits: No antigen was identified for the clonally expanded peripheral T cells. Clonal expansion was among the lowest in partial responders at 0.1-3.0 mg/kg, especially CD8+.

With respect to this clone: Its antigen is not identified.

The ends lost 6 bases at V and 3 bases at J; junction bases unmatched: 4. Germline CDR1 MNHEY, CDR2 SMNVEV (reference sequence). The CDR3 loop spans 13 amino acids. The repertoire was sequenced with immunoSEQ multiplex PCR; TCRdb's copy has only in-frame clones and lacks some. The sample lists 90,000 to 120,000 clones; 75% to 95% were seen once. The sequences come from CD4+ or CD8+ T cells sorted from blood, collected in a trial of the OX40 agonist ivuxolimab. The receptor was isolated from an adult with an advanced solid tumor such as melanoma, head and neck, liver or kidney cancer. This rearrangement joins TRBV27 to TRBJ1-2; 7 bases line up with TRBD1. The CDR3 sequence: CASRRQGDYGYTF. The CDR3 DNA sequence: TGTGCCAGCAGGAGACAGGGCGACTATGGCTACACCTTC.